A single sample gave rise to the 22 T cell receptor beta chains below, sequenced in a study of high-grade serous ovarian cancer treatment subgroups. The tumor samples were collected prior to definitive surgery or chemotherapy. Here immunoSEQ multiplex PCR was the method, and the copy in TCRdb shows in-frame clones only, minus some. Counted here are 6,500 to 7,000 clones, about 80% occurring once; the ten biggest clones make up around 4.5%. The sample comprised tumor tissue. The receptor set was obtained from a human donor with high-grade serous ovarian cancer.

The V and J genes are TRBV7-2 and TRBJ2-3; no firm D call. V dropped 1 base and J dropped 4 bases, with 9 bases sitting between them. This CDR3 has 14 amino acids. Germline lookup yields CDR1 SGHTA and CDR2 FQGNSA. This CDR3 reads CASSLDSRPDTQYF. The DNA for the CDR3 is TGTGCCAGCAGCTTAGATTCCCGGCCAGATACGCAGTATTTT.

The chain combines TRBV11-2 with TRBJ1-1; weak D call: TRBD1 (5 bases). V was pared by 0 bases and J by 1 base, with 18 bases between. The germline CDR1 and CDR2 sequences are SGHAT and FQNNGV. The length of the CDR3 is 18 residues. CDR3 coding DNA: TGTGCCAGCAGCTTAGATTTACCGGACACACGAAGGAACACTGAAGCTTTCTTT. Its translation is CASSLDLPDTRRNTEAFF.

This clone is judged medium-sized (0.01 to 0.1%). This chain uses TRBV2 with TRBJ2-1; D remains unclear. Germline V lookup: CDR1 SNHLY, CDR2 FYNNEI. The germline V and J ends were trimmed by 7 bases and 2 bases, with 12 bases remaining between them. This CDR3 contains 14 residues. The CDR3 nucleotides read TGTGCCAGCAACTACCGGGCCCCCTACAATGAGCAGTTCTTC. Protein: CASNYRAPYNEQFF.

V usage is TRBV27 and J usage is TRBJ2-2, with D unresolved. The V gene's germline CDR1 is MNHEY and CDR2 SMNVEV (reference sequence). The V gene lost 5 bases and the J gene lost 6 bases, with 10 bases spanning the gap. The CDR3 has 13 amino acids. In nucleotides, the CDR3 is TGTGCCAGCAGTCCCGGTGTGGCCGGGGAGCTGTTTTTT. Translation: CASSPGVAGELFF.

This rearrangement joins TRBV28 to TRBJ2-5; D may be TRBD1 (6 bases). Germline V gene lookup returns CDR1 MDHEN and CDR2 SYDVKM. Trimming stripped 9 bases from V and 7 bases from J, with 21 bases between. This CDR3 region has 14 residues. The CDR3 here is CASGTGYSPGTQYF. The CDR3 DNA reads TGTGCCAGTGGAACAGGGTATTCCCCTGGGACCCAGTACTTC.

The chain employs TRBV30 and TRBJ2-2; D unresolved. Germline lookup yields CDR1 GTSNPN and CDR2 SVGIG (reference sequence). Trimming took 2 bases from V and 1 from J, leaving 2 bases between them. The CDR3 spans 12 residues. CDR3 sequence (DNA): TGTGCCTGGAGTAGGAACACCGGGGAGCTGTTTTTT. Translated: CAWSRNTGELFF. Together with reference TRBV30 and TRBJ2-2, the CDR3 gives the full variable domain: SQTIHQWPATLVQPVGSPLSLECTVEGTSNPNLYWYRQAAGRGLQLLFYSVGIGQISSEVPQNLSASRPQDRQFILSSKKLLLSDSGFYLCAWSRNTGELFFGEGSRLTVL.

This chain links TRBV11-2 with TRBJ1-4; 8 bases map to TRBD1. The CDR3 sequence is 14 residues long. The germline V gene has CDR1 SGHAT and CDR2 FQNNGV. The trim removed 2 bases at V and 8 bases at J, leaving 4 bases unmatched. The CDR3 loop reads CASSLLQGDEKLFF. The CDR3 coding sequence is TGTGCCAGCAGCTTATTACAGGGGGACGAAAAACTGTTTTTT.

The genes are TRBV2 and TRBJ2-7; D gene ambiguous. CDR3 length equals 13 residues. Germline V gives CDR1 SNHLY, CDR2 FYNNEI. Trimming took 5 bases from V and 6 from J, leaving 14 bases between them. CDR3 nucleotide sequence: TGTGCCAGCAGTTCCCGATCGGACGCCGAGCAGTACTTC. This gives the protein CASSSRSDAEQYF.

The chain employs TRBV5-4 and TRBJ2-7, with 9 bases that match TRBD1. V lost 4 bases and J lost 6; bases outside the gene matches: 14. This CDR3 spans 16 amino acids. CDR1 is SGHNT and CDR2 is YYREEE in the germline V gene (reference sequence). The CDR3 spells CASSGGQGRSVGEQYF. DNA of the CDR3: TGTGCCAGCAGCGGGGGACAGGGAAGATCGGTGGGCGAGCAGTACTTC.

This clone was detected a few times. CDR3 protein: CASSLGTGHDTQYF. CDR3 bases: TGCGCCAGCAGCTTGGGTACAGGGCACGATACGCAGTATTTT. This chain links TRBV5-1 with TRBJ2-3; tentatively, D is TRBD1 (6 bases). CDR1 is SGHRS, CDR2 YFSETQ, per germline. V was shortened by 0 bases and J by 6 bases, with 11 bases between the two germline ends. The CDR3 covers 14 residues.

The chain recombines TRBV7-2 with TRBJ2-7; 8 bases agree with TRBD2. J lost 4 bases, V lost 1 base, and 12 bases had no gene match. The CDR3 runs 17 residues. Germline V lookup: CDR1 SGHTA, CDR2 FQGNSA. CDR3 DNA sequence: TGTGCCAGCAGCTTAGGTTTCGGCGGGGGGACCTCGTACGAGCAGTACTTC. Translation gives CASSLGFGGGTSYEQYF.

In its sample, this clone was seen once. The chain couples TRBV7-2 to TRBJ1-5; D uncertain. The CDR3 contains 15 residues. Germline-derived CDR1 and CDR2 are SGHTA and FQGNSA. V was trimmed by 5 bases and J by 0 bases, leaving 11 bases between them. CDR3 in amino acids: CASSPSDYSNQPQHF. Here the CDR3 DNA reads TGTGCCAGCAGCCCTAGTGATTATAGCAATCAGCCCCAGCATTTT.

The chain links TRBV2 to TRBJ1-2, with D perhaps matching TRBD1 (6 bases). Germline V gene sequence: CDR1 SNHLY, CDR2 FYNNEI. CDR3 length: 13 residues. Trimming stripped 7 bases from V and 2 bases from J, with 11 bases between. The CDR3 spells CASMGGDNYGYTF. The CDR3 bases are TGTGCCAGCATGGGGGGCGACAACTATGGCTACACCTTC.

The CDR3 reads CATGRGGLGEKLFF. CDR3 bases: TGTGCCACGGGACGGGGGGGCTTAGGTGAAAAACTGTTTTTT. This chain connects TRBV19 to TRBJ1-4, with D possibly being TRBD1 (6 bases). The CDR3 has 14 residues. From germline, CDR1 is LNHDA and CDR2 SQIVND (reference sequence). The V gene lost 10 bases and the J gene lost 7 bases, with 19 bases spanning the gap.

This chain joins TRBV5-1 and TRBJ1-2, with a weak D call TRBD1 (5 bases). The length of the CDR3 is 14 residues. The ends were cut back, 6 bases at V and 2 bases at J, with 14 bases in the middle. The germline V gene has CDR1 SGHRS and CDR2 YFSETQ. In DNA form, the CDR3 reads TGCGCCAGCAACTCCCAAGGGGCAAACTATGGCTACACCTTC. Protein: CASNSQGANYGYTF.

CDR3 sequence reads: CASRSTRGVNTEAFF. The CDR3 coding sequence is TGTGCCAGCAGGTCCACTCGCGGGGTGAACACTGAAGCTTTCTTT. J is TRBJ1-1 and V is TRBV6-6; D is unclear. The CDR3 has 15 amino acids. Germline loops: CDR1 MNHNY, CDR2 SVGAGI (reference sequence). V was trimmed by 6 bases and J by 0 bases, leaving 14 bases between them.

This clone was detected only once. The chain employs TRBV5-1 and TRBJ1-2, with a tentative D call TRBD1 (6 bases). Germline CDR1 is SGHRS and CDR2 is YFSETQ. Trimming removed 1 base at V and 4 bases at J, with 23 bases between. This CDR3 has 18 residues. In DNA form, the CDR3 reads TGCGCCAGCAGCTTGATTGGGACCACGGGGGGCGCAGGCTATGGCTACACCTTC. Protein: CASSLIGTTGGAGYGYTF.

This chain links TRBV2 with TRBJ1-2, with 7 bases identical to TRBD1. The germline V gene encodes CDR1 SNHLY and CDR2 FYNNEI. The V gene end was trimmed by 5 bases and the J gene end by 6 bases; junction bases not matched to a gene: 9. CDR3 length: 14 residues. The CDR3 bases are TGTGCCAGCAGTCCGGACAGGTTCCTCGATGGCTACACCTTC. Translation gives CASSPDRFLDGYTF.

This rearrangement joins TRBV6-5 to TRBJ1-2, with D perhaps matching TRBD1 (5 bases). V lost 5 bases and J lost 4, with 11 bases in between. The germline V gene encodes CDR1 MNHEY and CDR2 SVGAGI. CDR3 length: 13 residues. This CDR3 is CASSGGEGYGYTF. The CDR3 DNA reads TGTGCCAGCAGTGGGGGGGAGGGCTATGGCTACACCTTC.

The chain carries TRBV9 and TRBJ1-4, with a weak D call TRBD1 (5 bases). This CDR3 spans 15 amino acids. Germline CDR1 reads SGDLS; CDR2 reads YYNGEE. V dropped 0 bases and J dropped 3 bases, with 9 bases sitting between them. Written as DNA, the CDR3 is TGTGCCAGCAGCGTAGGGGGCAAGGCTAATGAAAAACTGTTTTTT. Protein product: CASSVGGKANEKLFF.

The chain couples TRBV7-2 to TRBJ1-4; TRBD1 aligns across 10 bases. Germline CDR1 is SGHTA and CDR2 is FQGNSA. After removal of 1 base from V and 8 bases from J, the junction contained 4 bases not matched to a gene. This CDR3 region has 15 residues. The CDR3 loop is CASSLGDRGREKLFF. The CDR3 bases are TGTGCCAGCAGCTTAGGGGACAGGGGTCGAGAAAAACTGTTTTTT.

J is TRBJ1-5 and V is TRBV27; perhaps TRBD1 as D (6 bases). This CDR3 comprises 15 residues. Deletions cut 6 bases from V and 5 bases from J, with 17 bases between. Germline values: CDR1 MNHEY, CDR2 SMNVEV (reference sequence). CDR3 loop: CASRRQANRDQPQHF. In nucleotides, the CDR3 is TGTGCCAGCAGAAGACAAGCCAACAGGGATCAGCCCCAGCATTTT.